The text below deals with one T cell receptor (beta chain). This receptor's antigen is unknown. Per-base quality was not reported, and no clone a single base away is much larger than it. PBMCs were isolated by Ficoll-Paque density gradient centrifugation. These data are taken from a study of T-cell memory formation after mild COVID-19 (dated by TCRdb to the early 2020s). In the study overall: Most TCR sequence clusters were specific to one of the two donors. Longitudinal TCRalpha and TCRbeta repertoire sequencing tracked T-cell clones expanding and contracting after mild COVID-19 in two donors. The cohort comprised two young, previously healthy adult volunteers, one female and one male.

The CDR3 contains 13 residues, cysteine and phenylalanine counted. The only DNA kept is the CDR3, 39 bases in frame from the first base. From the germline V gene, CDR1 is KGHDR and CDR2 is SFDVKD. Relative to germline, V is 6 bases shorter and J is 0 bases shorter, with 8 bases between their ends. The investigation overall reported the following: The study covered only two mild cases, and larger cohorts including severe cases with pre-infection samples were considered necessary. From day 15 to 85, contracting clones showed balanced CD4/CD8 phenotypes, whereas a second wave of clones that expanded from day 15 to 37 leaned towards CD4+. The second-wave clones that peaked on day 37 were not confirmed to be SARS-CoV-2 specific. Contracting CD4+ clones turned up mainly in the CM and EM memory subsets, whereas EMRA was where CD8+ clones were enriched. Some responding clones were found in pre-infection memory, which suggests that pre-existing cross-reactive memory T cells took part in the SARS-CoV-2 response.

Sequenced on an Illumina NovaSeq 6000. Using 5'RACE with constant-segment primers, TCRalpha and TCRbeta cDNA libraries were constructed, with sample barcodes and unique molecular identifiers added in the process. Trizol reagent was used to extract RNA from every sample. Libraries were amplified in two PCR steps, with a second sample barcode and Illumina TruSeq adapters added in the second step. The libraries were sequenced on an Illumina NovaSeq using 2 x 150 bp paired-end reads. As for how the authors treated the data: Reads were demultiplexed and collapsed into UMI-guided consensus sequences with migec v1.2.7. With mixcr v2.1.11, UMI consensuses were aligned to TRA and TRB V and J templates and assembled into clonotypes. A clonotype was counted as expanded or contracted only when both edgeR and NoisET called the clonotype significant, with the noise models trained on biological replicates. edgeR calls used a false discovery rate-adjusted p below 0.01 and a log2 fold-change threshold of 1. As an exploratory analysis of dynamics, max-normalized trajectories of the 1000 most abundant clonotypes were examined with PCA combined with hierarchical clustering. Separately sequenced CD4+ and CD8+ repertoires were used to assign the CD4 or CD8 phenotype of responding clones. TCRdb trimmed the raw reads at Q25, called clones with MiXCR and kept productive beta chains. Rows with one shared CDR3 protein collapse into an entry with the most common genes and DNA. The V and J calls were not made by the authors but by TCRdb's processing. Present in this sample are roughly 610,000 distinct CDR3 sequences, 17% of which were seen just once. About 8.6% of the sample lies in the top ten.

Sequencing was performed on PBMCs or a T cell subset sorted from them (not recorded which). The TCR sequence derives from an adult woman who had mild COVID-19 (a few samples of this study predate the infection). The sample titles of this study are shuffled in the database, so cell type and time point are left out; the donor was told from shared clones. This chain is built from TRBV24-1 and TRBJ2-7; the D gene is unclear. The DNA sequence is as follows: TGTGCCACCAGTCACCGGAACTCCTACGAGCAGTACTTC. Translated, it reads CATSHRNSYEQYF.